This entry is about one TCR beta chain. Its antigen is still unknown. The data are from a study of PD-1 blockade in classical Hodgkin lymphoma. As to time point: cycle 4 day 1 (C4D1), after 5 to 7 weeks of nivolumab. There was relapse after autologous stem cell transplantation in every patient, and there was variation in brentuximab vedotin exposure. Profiling relied on immunoSEQ multiplex PCR, and the TCRdb table lists in-frame clones only, not all of them. The profile covers fewer than 55,000 clones, with approximately 80% appearing a single time and 15% to 20% taken by the ten largest. Notes on the study in general: Baseline diversity in complete responders resembled that of newly diagnosed patients.

This CDR3 contains 12 residues. Trimming left V 3 bases short and J 6 bases short, with 12 bases between. CDR1 is SQVTM, CDR2 ANQGSEA, per germline. The material was peripheral blood mononuclear cells (PBMCs), obtained before the fourth cycle of nivolumab. The chain joins TRBV29-1 to TRBJ2-7, with a possible D match to TRBD1 (6 bases). This sequence was found in a human donor with classical Hodgkin lymphoma. As DNA, the CDR3 is TGCAGCGTTGAGGCAGGGGCGGGCGAGCAGTACTTC. This sequence encodes CSVEAGAGEQYF.